This TCR beta chain comes out of a study of cytomegalovirus exposure and HLA in healthy donors. Study conclusions and caveats: Accurate predictions that matched the HLA-A and HLA-B alleles of most subjects were reportedly made from TCR beta sequences. Researchers left out some V segments, among them TRBV6-2 and TRBV6-3, as indistinguishable. It was only CMV serostatus that was available as immune exposure information.

With 3 bases removed from V and 6 bases from J, the gap between germline ends came to 8 bases. The germline V gene encodes CDR1 SGHTA and CDR2 FQGTGA. This CDR3 is 13 amino acids long. Concerning this clone: The antigen remains undetermined.

Both 60 Vbeta primers and 13 Jbeta primers went into the PCR. Repertoires were generated with immunoSEQ multiplex PCR, while TCRdb's copy carries only in-frame clones and drops some. The sample consists of approximately 160,000 clones, just under 80% of them appearing once. J is TRBJ2-2 and V is TRBV7-3; D is possibly TRBD2 (6 bases). What was sequenced was PBMCs. The source is a woman between 45 and 60 years old in good health and CMV-seropositive. CDR3 loop: CASSFWEAGELFF. The DNA of the CDR3 is TGTGCCAGCAGCTTCTGGGAGGCCGGGGAGCTGTTTTTT.